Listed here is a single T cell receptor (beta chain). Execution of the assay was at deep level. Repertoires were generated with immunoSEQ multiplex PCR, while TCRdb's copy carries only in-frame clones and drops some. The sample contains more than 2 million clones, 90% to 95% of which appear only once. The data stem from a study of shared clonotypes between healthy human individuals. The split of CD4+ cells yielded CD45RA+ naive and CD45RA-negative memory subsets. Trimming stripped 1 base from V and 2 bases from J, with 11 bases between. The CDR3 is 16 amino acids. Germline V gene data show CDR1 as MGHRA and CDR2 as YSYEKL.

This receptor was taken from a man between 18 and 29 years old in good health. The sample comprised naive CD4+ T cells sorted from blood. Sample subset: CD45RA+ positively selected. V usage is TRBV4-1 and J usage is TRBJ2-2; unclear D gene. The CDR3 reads CASSQVVRTNTGELFF. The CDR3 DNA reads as TGCGCCAGCAGCCAAGTGGTGAGAACAAACACCGGGGAGCTGTTTTTT.